The sequence of this TCR beta chain was determined in a study of monozygotic twins with inflammatory bowel disease. TCRdb reprocessed the 5' RACE reads and reports one entry per CDR3 protein, with no DNA. This sample's table reports some 83,000 distinct CDR3 sequences. The germline CDR1 and CDR2 sequences are DFQATT and SNEGSKA (reference sequence). This CDR3 region has 16 residues. The chain couples TRBV20-1 to TRBJ2-1; TCRdb proposes TRBD1, but this gene call is untestable without DNA. The sequenced sample consisted of blood. The sequence came from a human donor with ulcerative colitis or Crohn's disease, or a healthy co-twin of an affected twin (not recorded which). This chain's CDR3 is CSVARGGGSSYNEQFF.